The 12 T cell receptor beta chains presented below share a single source sample, sequenced in a study of breast tumors, draining lymph nodes, adjacent tissues (dated by TCRdb to about 2016). The axillary draining lymph nodes of breast cancer patients were the source of the lymph node samples. Library construction relied on multiplex PCR. Sequencing relied on an Illumina HiSeq 2000. TCRdb reanalyzed the raw reads on its own, using fastp at Q25 for trimming and MiXCR for clone calling, and kept in-frame beta chains. CDR3 protein duplicates are merged, each entry listing the most common genes and DNA. This sample is represented by under 250,000 distinct CDR3 sequences; about 30% of them were singletons. The ten largest clones add up to 1.3% to 1.5% of the sample. Sequencing input: axillary lymph node tissue. Receptors originate from a female donor with breast cancer. Some clones in this sample may be carry-over from other donors' samples.

This clonotype was counted ten times or more. The chain employs TRBV20-1 and TRBJ2-1, with D uncertain. CDR3 length: 13 residues. Germline CDR1 DFQATT, CDR2 SNEGSKA (reference sequence). V dropped 1 base and J dropped 8 bases, with 12 bases sitting between them. The CDR3, as DNA: TGCAGTGCTAGAGGGCAGGTTACCGATGAGCAGTTCTTC. Its protein is CSARGQVTDEQFF.

The chain couples TRBV19 to TRBJ1-6, with 7 bases fitting TRBD1. The V segment lost 7 bases and the J segment 11 bases; nucleotides outside the gene matches: 8. Germline V gene sequence: CDR1 LNHDA, CDR2 SQIVND (reference sequence). This CDR3 spans 13 amino acids. The CDR3 DNA reads as TGTGCCAGTACCGGGACAGCCCGACCACCCCTCCACTTT. It specifies CASTGTARPPLHF.

The chain joins TRBV20-1 to TRBJ2-5; TRBD2 aligns across 10 bases. Trimming removed 6 bases from V and 4 bases from J; junction bases left unmatched: 5. This CDR3 contains 13 residues. CDR1 and CDR2 (germline): DFQATT, SNEGSKA (reference sequence). The CDR3 nucleotides are TGCAGTGCCCCTAGCGGGAGTACAGAGACCCAGTACTTC. This sequence encodes CSAPSGSTETQYF.

Ten or more counts support this clonotype. The CDR3, as DNA: TGTGCCAGCAGCGCACAGGGGGCCGTCAATCAGCCCCAGCATTTT. Amino acid sequence: CASSAQGAVNQPQHF. This chain links TRBV9 with TRBJ1-5, with 9 bases lining up with TRBD1. With V trimmed by 3 bases and J by 3 bases, 4 bases remained unmatched. Germline V lookup: CDR1 SGDLS, CDR2 YYNGEE. There are 15 residues in the CDR3. The full variable domain, in which reference TRBV9 and TRBJ1-5 provide the parts outside the CDR3, is DSGVTQTPKHLITATGQRVTLRCSPRSGDLSVYWYQQSLDQGLQFLIQYYNGEERAKGNILERFSAQQFPDLHSELNLSSLELGDSALYFCASSAQGAVNQPQHFGDGTRLSIL.

With respect to this clonotype: Its ends do not fully match the called genes, so a read error is possible. V usage is TRBV7-8 and J usage is TRBJ2-7, with 10 bases matching TRBD1. This CDR3 has 15 residues. Germline V lookup: CDR1 SGHVS, CDR2 FQNEAQ. The CDR3 reads CASSGGQGSSYEQHF. DNA for the CDR3: TGTGCCAGCAGCGGGGGACAGGGGTCCTCCTACGAGCAGCACTTC.

A few counts support this clonotype. J is TRBJ1-6 and V is TRBV18; 10 positions match TRBD1. This CDR3 spans 19 amino acids. After removal of 3 bases from V and 0 bases from J, the junction contained 8 bases not matched to a gene. CDR1 KGHSH and CDR2 LQKENI come from the germline V gene. The CDR3 protein is CASSPTGQGTHSYNSPLHF. The DNA of the CDR3 is TGTGCCAGCTCACCGACGGGACAGGGGACCCACTCCTATAATTCACCCCTCCACTTT.

This clonotype came up many times. The CDR3 bases are TGTGCCAGCAGCTGGGGGGCGGGACTAGGGGTCTCCTACGAGCAGTACTTC. Protein: CASSWGAGLGVSYEQYF. This chain connects TRBV11-2 to TRBJ2-7; TRBD2 matches at 8 bases. V dropped 4 bases and J dropped 0; count of bases not matched to a gene: 11. There are 17 residues in the CDR3. Germline CDR1 SGHAT, CDR2 FQNNGV.

This clonotype was observed at least ten times. The genes are TRBV6-1 and TRBJ2-2; 7 positions match TRBD1. Germline V gives CDR1 MNHNS, CDR2 SASEGT. V was clipped by 0 bases and J by 4 bases; unmatched bases: 17. This CDR3 has 20 residues. The CDR3 coding sequence is TGTGCCAGCAGTGAAGCTCTTCCCGGAATACAGGGGAGATTCACCGGGGAGCTGTTTTTT. Residues: CASSEALPGIQGRFTGELFF.

In this sample, this clonotype turned up many times. The chain has TRBV7-6 and TRBJ2-7; the D gene is possibly TRBD2 (5 bases). Trimming left V 5 bases short and J 2 bases short, with 13 bases between. Germline CDR1 reads SGHVS; CDR2 reads FNYEAQ. This CDR3 comprises 14 residues. The CDR3 DNA follows: TGTGCCAGCAGCGGCGGGCCGGGAACCTACGAGCAGTACTTC. It is translated as CASSGGPGTYEQYF.

A word on this clonotype: This may be a read error: a much more frequent sequence differs by one nucleotide. V and J are TRBV11-3 and TRBJ1-5; weak D call: TRBD1 (5 bases). Germline assignment: CDR1 SGHNT and CDR2 YENEEA. The CDR3 runs to 21 residues. In DNA form, the CDR3 reads TGTGCCAGCAGCTTAGTAGTGAGGGACGGAACAGGCGGATTAAGCAGTCAGCCCCAGCATTTT. Amino acids: CASSLVVRDGTGGLSSQPQHF.

This clonotype was picked up many times. The V call is TRBV12-3 or TRBV12-4, the J call TRBJ2-5; 7 bases agree with TRBD1. Germline trimming cut 7 bases from V and 0 bases from J; bases unmatched to any gene: 11. CDR3 length: 16 residues. CDR3 in amino acids: CASTSGGSSYQETQYF. CDR3 bases: TGTGCCAGCACCTCAGGGGGTTCCTCCTACCAAGAGACCCAGTACTTC.

This clonotype showed up just a few times. A much bigger clone sits one base away, suggesting this may be a read error. The gene calls are TRBV12-3 or TRBV12-4 and TRBJ1-5; D not certain. V lost 3 bases and J lost 6, with 6 bases in between. The length of the CDR3 is 12 residues. The CDR3 nucleotides are TGTGCCAGCAGTTTCTGGGGTCAGCCCCAGCATTTT. This encodes CASSFWGQPQHF.